A single sample is the source of the 27 T cell receptor beta chains below, sequenced in a study of blood T cell repertoires in COVID-19 (dated by TCRdb to the early 2020s). The library relied on the immunoSEQ multiplex PCR assay. TCRdb holds this immuneACCESS table with in-frame rearrangements only. Some clones are missing; in checked studies, unresolved V genes explain under half, and the rest has no known cause. Across this sample there are about 20,000 clones, with approximately 90% seen only once. The ten largest clones add up to around 3.8% of the sample. Sample: peripheral blood. All receptors derive from a middle-aged man with active COVID-19.

The chain combines TRBV4-3 with TRBJ2-4; D is possibly TRBD2 (6 bases). V was shortened by 0 bases and J by 12 bases, with 12 bases between the two germline ends. Germline CDR1 reads LGHNA; CDR2 reads YSLEER. There are 13 residues in the CDR3. In nucleotides, the CDR3 is TGCGCCAGCAGCCAAGAGAGGGAGGCCTATCAGTACTTC. It codes for CASSQEREAYQYF.

By share, this clone ranks as medium-sized (0.01 to 0.1%). This rearrangement joins TRBV7-2 to TRBJ2-2; the match to TRBD1 covers 11 bases. J was trimmed by 3 bases and V by 4 bases; bases with no gene match: 1. The CDR3 has 15 residues. Per germline, CDR1 SGHTA and CDR2 FQGNSA. The CDR3 region has the DNA TGTGCCAGCAGCTGGGGACAGGGGGACACCGGGGAGCTGTTTTTT. Translating gives CASSWGQGDTGELFF.

The genes are TRBV20-1 and TRBJ2-5; tentatively, D is TRBD2 (5 bases). This CDR3 has 11 amino acids. The V and J ends lost 6 bases and 7 bases respectively, with 12 bases between them. The germline V gene has CDR1 DFQATT and CDR2 SNEGSKA (reference sequence). The CDR3 DNA reads as TGCAGTGCGCCGACTACCGTGACCCAGTACTTC. It encodes CSAPTTVTQYF.

About this clone: At one boundary the junction diverges from the germline segment, which might be a read error. This chain links TRBV7-8 with TRBJ2-7; tentatively, D is TRBD1 or TRBD2 (5 bases each). CDR1 SGHVS and CDR2 FQNEAQ come from the germline V gene. The CDR3 spans 13 residues. The CDR3 region is CASSGGGQGKQCF. CDR3 in DNA: TGTGCCAGCAGCGGAGGTGGGCAGGGCAAACAGTGCTTC. The variable domain in full, completed from reference TRBV7-8 and TRBJ2-7, reads GAGVSQSPRYKVAKRGQDVALRCDPISGHVSLFWYQQALGQGPEFLTYFQNEAQLDKSGLPSDRFFAERPEGSVSTLKIQRTQQEDSAVYLCASSGGGQGKQCFGPGTRLTVT.

The CDR3 loop is CASSKDLTGASFNQPQHF. In nucleotides, the CDR3 is TGTGCCAGCAGCAAAGATTTGACAGGGGCCTCGTTCAATCAGCCCCAGCATTTT. The chain recombines TRBV21-1 with TRBJ1-5; the tabulated D call, TRBD1, remains unverified against the DNA. TRBV21-1 is deemed a pseudogene. The CDR3 sequence is 18 residues long.

This clone has more than one count but fewer than ten. The chain uses TRBV5-4 and TRBJ1-2; D is ambiguous. The CDR3 is 13 residues long. V was cut by 4 bases and J by 2 bases, with 9 bases left in between. Germline CDR1 reads SGHNT; CDR2 reads YYREEE (reference sequence). The CDR3 nucleotides read TGTGCCAGCAGCCCCGACATAAACTATGGCTACACCTTC. Protein sequence: CASSPDINYGYTF.

By frequency in the sample, this clone is medium-sized. The chain employs TRBV5-1 and TRBJ1-1; D might be TRBD1 (6 bases). V lost 2 bases to trimming and J lost 1 base, with 9 bases between them. The CDR3 spans 14 residues. Germline V CDR1 and CDR2: SGHRS, YFSETQ. The DNA of the CDR3 is TGCGCCAGCAGCTTCAGGACAGCGAACACTGAAGCTTTCTTT. Translated: CASSFRTANTEAFF. The full variable domain, completed using reference TRBV5-1 and TRBJ1-1, is KAGVTQTPRYLIKTRGQQVTLSCSPISGHRSVSWYQQTPGQGLQFLFEYFSETQRNKGNFPGRFSGRQFSNSRSEMNVSTLELGDSALYLCASSFRTANTEAFFGQGTRLTVV.

The chain carries TRBV4-3 and TRBJ2-3; 9 bases line up with TRBD2. The V gene end was trimmed by 2 bases and the J gene end by 0 bases; junction bases not matched to a gene: 9. Germline V lookup: CDR1 LGHNA, CDR2 YSLEER. This CDR3 has 18 amino acids. The CDR3 is CASSQSPSGLASTDTQYF. As DNA, the CDR3 is TGCGCCAGCAGCCAAAGCCCGTCGGGACTAGCTAGCACAGATACGCAGTATTTT.

This chain joins TRBV2 and TRBJ2-3; D is perhaps TRBD1 (5 bases). The CDR3 length is 14 residues. Trimming stripped 3 bases from V and 5 bases from J, with 12 bases between. CDR1 is SNHLY and CDR2 is FYNNEI in the germline V gene. The CDR3 bases are TGTGCCAGCAGTGACCCCAGGGCAATAGATACGCAGTATTTT. Its translation is CASSDPRAIDTQYF.

This rearrangement joins TRBV19 to TRBJ1-4, with D unresolved. Germline-derived CDR1 and CDR2 are LNHDA and SQIVND (reference sequence). V was clipped by 9 bases and J by 6 bases, with 14 bases between them. The CDR3 contains 13 residues. CDR3 DNA sequence: TGTGCCAGCCAGACACCCTGGGATGAAAAACTGTTTTTT. This gives the protein CASQTPWDEKLFF.

The chain combines TRBV5-4 with TRBJ1-6; D may be TRBD1 (6 bases). The CDR3 consists of 17 residues. The ends were cut back, 0 bases at V and 2 bases at J, with 12 bases in the middle. Germline lookup yields CDR1 SGHNT and CDR2 YYREEE (reference sequence). CDR3 loop: CASSLAKRDTYNSPLHF. Here the CDR3 DNA reads TGTGCCAGCAGCTTGGCAAAAAGGGACACCTATAATTCACCCCTCCACTTT.

The chain combines TRBV5-1 with TRBJ2-3; TRBD1 might be the D (6 bases). V lost 6 bases, J lost 0 bases, and 14 bases lay in between. This CDR3 has 15 residues. Germline V gene data show CDR1 as SGHRS and CDR2 as YFSETQ. The CDR3 protein is CASTSQGTSTDTQYF. The DNA of the CDR3 is TGCGCCAGCACCTCACAGGGTACTAGCACAGATACGCAGTATTTT.

The rearrangement uses TRBV2 and TRBJ1-1; TRBD1 matches at 8 bases. The V gene end was trimmed by 6 bases and the J gene end by 0 bases; junction bases not matched to a gene: 12. The length of the CDR3 is 17 residues. The germline V gene encodes CDR1 SNHLY and CDR2 FYNNEI. CDR3 amino acids: CASRGLPLGQVNTEAFF. DNA for the CDR3: TGTGCCAGCAGGGGCCTACCTTTGGGACAGGTGAACACTGAAGCTTTCTTT.

CDR3 DNA: TGCGCCAGCAGCCCCAGGGGGTCTCTTACCTACGAGCAGTACTTC. It encodes CASSPRGSLTYEQYF. The chain carries TRBV5-1 and TRBJ2-7; 7 positions agree with TRBD1. This CDR3 spans 15 amino acids. From germline, CDR1 is SGHRS and CDR2 YFSETQ. V lost 4 bases, J lost 2 bases, and 9 bases stayed unmatched.

The chain carries TRBV7-9 and TRBJ1-2; 9 bases are a match to TRBD1. V lost 7 bases to trimming and J lost 6 bases; unmatched junction nucleotides: 6. The CDR3 is 13 residues long. Germline assignment: CDR1 SEHNR and CDR2 FQNEAQ (reference sequence). CDR3 residues: CASNLGTGNGYTF. The CDR3 coding sequence is TGTGCCAGCAACTTGGGGACAGGGAATGGCTACACCTTC.

This chain joins TRBV11-2 and TRBJ1-3; no clear D. Germline V gives CDR1 SGHAT, CDR2 FQNNGV. V was trimmed by 5 bases and J by 4 bases, leaving 15 bases between them. The CDR3 spans 15 residues. CDR3: CASSPTGREGNTIYF. The CDR3 nucleotides are TGTGCCAGCAGCCCCACCGGGAGGGAAGGAAACACCATATATTTT.

J is TRBJ1-4 and V is TRBV18; the D gene is possibly TRBD1 (5 bases). This CDR3 comprises 15 residues. The V and J ends lost 6 bases and 7 bases respectively, with 18 bases between them. Germline CDR1 and CDR2: KGHSH and LQKENI. Written as DNA, the CDR3 is TGTGCCAGCTCTCGGGGGATTCAGCGGGGTGAAAAACTGTTTTTT. It yields the protein CASSRGIQRGEKLFF.

V and J are TRBV27 and TRBJ2-7, with 9 bases identical to TRBD1. V was pared by 2 bases and J by 2 bases, with 1 base of the junction left unmatched. The germline V gene encodes CDR1 MNHEY and CDR2 SMNVEV (reference sequence). This CDR3 is 14 amino acids long. CDR3 in DNA: TGTGCCAGCAGTTTAGGGACAGGGCCCTACGAGCAGTACTTC. Its protein product is CASSLGTGPYEQYF.

This chain uses TRBV29-1 with TRBJ1-3, with a possible D match to TRBD1 (5 bases). The CDR3 consists of 13 residues. Trimming pared 6 bases from V and 3 bases from J, leaving 12 bases between. Germline loops: CDR1 SQVTM, CDR2 ANQGSEA. For the CDR3, the DNA is TGCAGCGTACCCGCGGGGCGTGGAAACACCATATATTTT. Translation: CSVPAGRGNTIYF.

Comments on this clone: At one end the junction does not follow the germline gene, possibly because of a read error. This rearrangement joins TRBV15 to TRBJ1-2; no clear D. Germline V lookup: CDR1 LNHNV, CDR2 YYDKDF (reference sequence). CDR3 size: 14 residues. CDR3 residues: CATSRDRGDYGYTF. DNA of the CDR3: TGTGCCACCAGCAGAGATCGGGGAGACTACGGCTACACCTTC.

This rearrangement joins TRBV4-1 to TRBJ1-1, with D hard to call. Germline-derived CDR1 and CDR2 are MGHRA and YSYEKL. Trimming removed 1 base at V and 3 bases at J, with 18 bases between. There are 17 residues in the CDR3. This chain's CDR3 is CASSQVRAKKRDTEAFF. The CDR3 DNA is TGCGCCAGCAGCCAAGTTCGGGCAAAGAAGAGGGACACTGAAGCTTTCTTT.

The chain recombines TRBV2 with TRBJ1-1, with D maybe TRBD1 (5 bases). CDR1 and CDR2 from the germline V gene are SNHLY and FYNNEI. Trimming stripped 3 bases from V and 8 bases from J, with 16 bases between. The CDR3 loop spans 14 amino acids. For the CDR3, the DNA is TGTGCCAGCAGTGACGGCCCCGGGGGATGGGAAGCTTTCTTT. Encoded protein: CASSDGPGGWEAFF. Together with reference TRBV2 and TRBJ1-1, the CDR3 gives the full variable domain: EPEVTQTPSHQVTQMGQEVILRCVPISNHLYFYWYRQILGQKVEFLVSFYNNEISEKSEIFDDQFSVERPDGSNFTLKIRSTKLEDSAMYFCASSDGPGGWEAFFGQGTRLTVV.

This chain connects TRBV7-6 to TRBJ2-4; TRBD2 matches at 7 bases. J gave up 0 bases and V 0 bases, and 8 bases lay outside the gene matches. Germline V gene lookup returns CDR1 SGHVS and CDR2 FNYEAQ. This CDR3 region has 18 residues. CDR3 protein: CASSLAPPSGVAKNIQYF. CDR3 DNA sequence: TGTGCCAGCAGCTTAGCCCCTCCTAGCGGAGTAGCCAAAAACATTCAGTACTTC.

V usage is TRBV6-5 and J usage is TRBJ1-1; 11 bases agree with TRBD1. CDR1 MNHEY and CDR2 SVGAGI come from the germline V gene. V trimming: 7 bases; J trimming: 3 bases; junction bases outside the gene matches: 4. The CDR3 is 14 amino acids. CDR3 in DNA: TGTGCCAGCACCCGGGACAGGGGGGACACTGAAGCTTTCTTT. It yields the protein CASTRDRGDTEAFF.

This rearrangement joins TRBV10-3 to TRBJ1-5; D call uncertain. The CDR3 has 13 residues. V lost 6 bases, J lost 0 bases, and 6 bases lay in between. CDR1 is ENHRY, CDR2 SYGVKD, per germline. CDR3 protein: CAIRAYSNQPQHF. The CDR3 bases are TGTGCCATCAGGGCATATAGCAATCAGCCCCAGCATTTT.

The V gene is TRBV9, the J gene TRBJ2-7; 8 bases match TRBD1. The CDR3 is 13 residues long. The germline CDR1 and CDR2 sequences are SGDLS and YYNGEE. V lost 4 bases and J lost 3; bases outside the gene matches: 3. In nucleotides, the CDR3 is TGTGCCAGCAGCACGGACAGGGACTACGAGCAGTACTTC. Protein product: CASSTDRDYEQYF.

The CDR3 bases are TGTGCCAGCAGCTTACCCGCAGGGGGCGAGCAGTACTTC. Amino acid sequence: CASSLPAGGEQYF. The chain is built from TRBV5-4 and TRBJ2-7; TRBD1 matches 7 bases. Germline lookup yields CDR1 SGHNT and CDR2 YYREEE (reference sequence). The CDR3 contains 13 residues. Trimming removed 2 bases from V and 6 bases from J; junction bases left unmatched: 5.